Shown below are 16 T cell receptor beta chains from a single sample sequenced in a study of blood T cell dynamics during melanoma immunotherapy (dated by TCRdb to the early 2020s). According to the study, the label for this sample's time point signals: pre-treatment baseline. Library construction relied on the immunoSEQ multiplex PCR assay. Here the immuneACCESS table is served through TCRdb, limited to in-frame sequences with V and J called. Missing clones are a known gap in these copies; in checked studies unresolved V genes cover under half, and the rest lacks a known reason. The sample contains approximately 4,800 clones, approximately 86% of them found a single time. Roughly a sixth of the sample comes from the top ten. The material sequenced was blood, taken from a patient treated with checkpoint blockade. The receptors stem from a human donor with melanoma.

The chain uses TRBV5-1 and TRBJ2-1; 9 bases map to TRBD2. V shed 1 base and J 2 bases; nucleotides not matched to a gene: 4. In germline, CDR1 is SGHRS, CDR2 YFSETQ. The CDR3 runs 16 residues. In DNA, the CDR3 is TGCGCCAGCAGCTTGTTTAGCGGGGGTACCTACAATGAGCAGTTCTTC. Amino acids: CASSLFSGGTYNEQFF.

The chain recombines TRBV6-5 with TRBJ2-1; TRBD1 might be the D (6 bases). Per germline, CDR1 MNHEY and CDR2 SVGAGI. The V end lost 5 bases, the J end lost 8 bases, and 13 bases lay between the germline ends. CDR3 length: 13 amino acids. The CDR3 is CASSRTGMDEQFF. For the CDR3, the DNA is TGTGCCAGCAGTCGCACAGGGATGGATGAGCAGTTCTTC.

The chain has TRBV21-1 and TRBJ2-1; TRBD2 is taken as the D call from the table, unchecked against the DNA. TRBV21-1 represents a pseudogene. The CDR3 is made up of 17 amino acids. CDR3 nucleotides: TGTGCCAGCGCCGGGACTAGGGTACCGAGCTCCTACAATGAGCAGTTCTTC. Encoded protein: CASAGTRVPSSYNEQFF.

The rearrangement links TRBV7-9 to TRBJ1-1; D may be TRBD1 (5 bases). Trimming stripped 5 bases from V and 7 bases from J, with 26 bases between. CDR1 and CDR2 from the germline V gene are SEHNR and FQNEAQ (reference sequence). This CDR3 spans 17 amino acids. The CDR3 DNA reads TGTGCCAGCAGCGAAAGAGAGGCGAGAAGGTGGGACCTTGAAGCTTTCTTT. Translated, it gives CASSEREARRWDLEAFF.

This clone is a singleton in its sample. The genes are TRBV21-1 and TRBJ2-1; TRBD1, the table's D call, lacks a check against the DNA. TRBV21-1 is labeled a pseudogene. The CDR3 sequence is 16 residues long. The CDR3 here is CASSKDPPGQSHEQFF. For the CDR3, the DNA is TGTGCCAGCAGCAAAGATCCACCGGGACAGTCCCATGAGCAGTTCTTC.

V gene TRBV18 combines with J gene TRBJ1-6, with 10 bases lining up with TRBD1. The CDR3 runs 15 residues. The trim removed 3 bases at V and 10 bases at J, leaving 6 bases unmatched. Germline V gene lookup returns CDR1 KGHSH and CDR2 LQKENI. DNA of the CDR3: TGTGCCAGCTCACCCCCGGGACAGGGGTTATCACCCCTCCACTTT. As protein: CASSPPGQGLSPLHF. The variable domain in full, completed from reference TRBV18 and TRBJ1-6, reads NAGVMQNPRHLVRRRGQEARLRCSPMKGHSHVYWYRQLPEEGLKFMVYLQKENIIDESGMPKERFSAEFPKEGPSILRIQQVVRGDSAAYFCASSPPGQGLSPLHFGNGTRLTVT.

This clone was seen more than once but under ten times. The V call is TRBV30, the J call TRBJ1-1; D may be TRBD1 (5 bases). Germline CDR1 and CDR2: GTSNPN and SVGIG (reference sequence). V was pared by 4 bases and J by 5 bases, with 17 bases between. The CDR3 has 14 amino acids. The DNA of the CDR3 is TGTGCCTGGACCGGGGACGTCCGGATAACTGAAGCTTTCTTT. It translates to CAWTGDVRITEAFF.

The V gene is TRBV9, the J gene TRBJ2-2, with D uncertain. Germline-derived CDR1 and CDR2 are SGDLS and YYNGEE. The CDR3 has 13 residues. The V and J ends lost 2 bases and 4 bases respectively, with 6 bases between them. The CDR3 region is CASSVDFTGELFF. The CDR3 DNA reads TGTGCCAGCAGCGTTGACTTCACCGGGGAGCTGTTTTTT.

There are a few counts of this clone. This chain joins TRBV19 and TRBJ1-5, with TRBD1 as a possible D gene (6 bases). The CDR3 runs 16 residues. V was trimmed by 7 bases and J by 0 bases, leaving 16 bases between them. Per the germline V gene, CDR1 is LNHDA and CDR2 is SQIVND (reference sequence). Here the CDR3 reads CASTNFGDNSNQPQHF. As DNA, the CDR3 is TGTGCCAGTACCAACTTCGGGGACAATAGCAATCAGCCCCAGCATTTT.

Here the CDR3 reads CASSFLAGLADTQYF. In DNA form, the CDR3 reads TGTGCCAGCAGCTTTCTAGCGGGATTGGCAGATACGCAGTATTTT. V usage is TRBV7-2 and J usage is TRBJ2-3; 9 nucleotides line up with TRBD2. Germline CDR1 and CDR2: SGHTA and FQGNSA. The CDR3 covers 15 residues. Trimming at V came to 3 bases and at J to 4 bases, leaving 5 bases not matched to a gene. The entire variable domain, with the rest obtained from reference TRBV7-2 and TRBJ2-3, is as follows: GAGVSQSPSNKVTEKGKDVELRCDPISGHTALYWYRQSLGQGLEFLIYFQGNSAPDKSGLPSDRFSAERTGGSVSTLTIQRTQQEDSAVYLCASSFLAGLADTQYFGPGTRLTVL.

The V gene is TRBV28, the J gene TRBJ1-6, with a possible D match to TRBD1 (6 bases). Trimming removed 9 bases from V and 6 bases from J, with 12 bases in between. This CDR3 spans 13 amino acids. Per germline, CDR1 MDHEN and CDR2 SYDVKM. The CDR3 sequence: CASTTGFNSPLHF. In DNA form, the CDR3 reads TGTGCCAGTACGACAGGATTTAATTCACCCCTCCACTTT. The whole variable domain, filled in from reference TRBV28 and TRBJ1-6, reads DVKVTQSSRYLVKRTGEKVFLECVQDMDHENMFWYRQDPGLGLRLIYFSYDVKMKEKGDIPEGYSVSREKKERFSLILESASTNQTSMYLCASTTGFNSPLHFGNGTRLTVT.

This chain joins TRBV15 and TRBJ2-1; a weak D match, TRBD2 (6 bases). Germline lookup yields CDR1 LNHNV and CDR2 YYDKDF (reference sequence). The ends were cut back, 0 bases at V and 6 bases at J, with 15 bases in the middle. This CDR3 has 16 residues. CDR3 nucleotide sequence: TGTGCCACCAGCAGAGATCTGTCGGGAGCAGGCAATGAGCAGTTCTTC. Translating gives CATSRDLSGAGNEQFF.

The rearrangement joins TRBV11-2 to TRBJ2-1; the D gene is possibly TRBD1 (5 bases). The CDR3 has 14 amino acids. The V and J ends lost 4 bases and 7 bases respectively, with 14 bases between them. The V gene's germline CDR1 is SGHAT and CDR2 FQNNGV. The CDR3 reads CASSSNPRANEQFF. For the CDR3, the DNA is TGTGCCAGCAGCTCTAATCCCAGGGCGAATGAGCAGTTCTTC.

This clone was recorded once. This specimen includes other DNA sequences encoding the same CDR3. The chain uses TRBV7-9 and TRBJ2-1; D might be TRBD2 (7 bases). CDR3 length: 14 amino acids. The V end lost 1 base, the J end lost 10 bases, and 14 bases lay between the germline ends. The germline CDR1 and CDR2 sequences are SEHNR and FQNEAQ (reference sequence). CDR3 sequence: CASSLVGGAREQFF. CDR3 nucleotide sequence: TGTGCCAGCAGCTTAGTGGGGGGGGCGAGGGAGCAGTTCTTC.

The gene calls are TRBV19 and TRBJ1-4; TRBD1 matches at 7 bases. The germline gives CDR1 LNHDA, CDR2 SQIVND (reference sequence). This CDR3 region has 15 residues. V lost 3 bases, J lost 5 bases, and 6 bases stayed unmatched. The CDR3 DNA follows: TGTGCCAGTAGTATCGGAGGGACAGCGAATGAAAAACTGTTTTTT. Translation gives CASSIGGTANEKLFF.

J is TRBJ2-3 and V is TRBV7-3; perhaps D is TRBD1 or TRBD2 (5 bases each). The CDR3 spans 15 residues. V shed 2 bases and J shed 0 bases, with 9 bases lying between them. In germline, CDR1 is SGHTA, CDR2 FQGTGA. The CDR3: CASSLRGGSTDTQYF. CDR3 DNA sequence: TGTGCCAGCAGCTTACGGGGCGGGAGCACAGATACGCAGTATTTT.